This TCR beta chain appears in the sequencing data of a study of high-grade serous ovarian cancer treatment subgroups. Across the whole study: Samples averaged 14,192 reads and some 7,500 unique TCR beta rearrangements. The study, taken as a whole, reports: Same-patient tumor repertoires overlapped at roughly 0.095 to 0.85; different patients barely overlapped. Spatial context was lost because tumors were sequenced in bulk.

Looked up from germline, CDR1 is LNHDA and CDR2 is SQIVND (reference sequence). Trimming removed 6 bases from V and 8 bases from J, with 13 bases in between. This CDR3 is built from 12 residues. Concerning this clone itself: Antigen unknown.

The method was immunoSEQ multiplex PCR; TCRdb's version includes in-frame clones alone and lacks a portion of them. Of around 20,000 clones listed, approximately 72% are singletons. Tumor samples were taken before definitive surgery or chemotherapy. This chain connects TRBV19 to TRBJ1-2; no definite D call. What was sequenced was tumor tissue. The sequence derives from a human donor with high-grade serous ovarian cancer. Here the CDR3 reads CASRGQPGGYTF. In DNA, the CDR3 is TGTGCCAGTAGGGGTCAGCCGGGGGGCTACACCTTC.